The 24 T cell receptor beta chains given below trace back to one sample, sequenced in a study of blood T cell repertoires in COVID-19. Sequencing used immunoSEQ multiplex PCR; TCRdb keeps in-frame clones, though not all of them. The table lists about 220,000 clones, roughly 85% of them singletons. Specimen: peripheral blood. The origin of the receptors is a woman in her seventies with COVID-19, enrolled during active disease.

The J gene is TRBJ1-6, the V gene TRBV5-1; D gene unclear. V was trimmed by 2 bases and J by 1 base, leaving 7 bases between them. Looked up from germline, CDR1 is SGHRS and CDR2 is YFSETQ. The CDR3 contains 15 residues. The CDR3: CASSFTGSYNSPLHF. The CDR3 DNA sequence: TGCGCCAGCAGCTTTACGGGGTCCTATAATTCACCCCTCCACTTT.

The gene calls are TRBV25-1 and TRBJ1-2; 8 bases fit TRBD1. The length of the CDR3 is 14 residues. CDR1 and CDR2 (germline): MGHDK, SYGVNS. V lost 7 bases, J lost 4 bases, and 8 bases stayed unmatched. The DNA of the CDR3 is TGTGCCAGCACTCGATCCGGGACAGGCTATGGCTACACCTTC. Translation: CASTRSGTGYGYTF.

DNA for the CDR3: TGCGCCAGCAGCCCAGCGGGGGTTCAAGCTAACTATGGCTACACCTTC. This codes for CASSPAGVQANYGYTF. This chain connects TRBV5-1 to TRBJ1-2; D might be TRBD1 (5 bases). This CDR3 is built from 16 residues. The germline CDR1 and CDR2 sequences are SGHRS and YFSETQ. Trimming removed 4 bases from V and 0 bases from J, with 16 bases in between.

The J gene is TRBJ1-1, the V gene TRBV29-1; D uncertain. Germline V gene lookup returns CDR1 SQVTM and CDR2 ANQGSEA. Trimming took off 4 bases at V and 6 bases at J, with 6 bases between the two ends. There are 10 residues in the CDR3. The DNA of the CDR3 is TGCAGCGTTGTTTCGGCTGAAGCTTTCTTT. Amino acid sequence: CSVVSAEAFF.

The chain joins TRBV19 to TRBJ2-5; TRBD2 agrees at 8 bases. The CDR3 length is 14 residues. J gave up 5 bases and V 1 base, and 3 bases lay outside the gene matches. Germline V gene lookup returns CDR1 LNHDA and CDR2 SQIVND (reference sequence). This chain's CDR3 is CASSIAGGQETQYF. The CDR3 DNA follows: TGTGCCAGTAGTATAGCGGGAGGGCAGGAGACCCAGTACTTC.

The chain carries TRBV12-5 and TRBJ2-7; tentative D call: TRBD2 (8 bases). Deletions cut 5 bases from V and 1 base from J, with 18 bases between. The CDR3 runs to 16 residues. CDR1 is LGHNT and CDR2 is FRNRAP in the germline V gene. CDR3 in DNA: TGTGCTAGTGGTCCCCAGGGGGGACTAGATTCCTACGAGCAGTACTTC. Encoded protein: CASGPQGGLDSYEQYF.

V usage is TRBV10-3 and J usage is TRBJ1-2, with D perhaps matching TRBD1 (6 bases). V gave up 4 bases and J gave up 5 bases, with 11 bases separating them. This CDR3 is 13 amino acids long. Germline assignment: CDR1 ENHRY and CDR2 SYGVKD. In nucleotides, the CDR3 is TGTGCCATCAGTGGGACAGATTTGTATGGCTACACCTTC. Its translation is CAISGTDLYGYTF.

V gene TRBV19 combines with J gene TRBJ1-1; 10 nucleotides match TRBD1. The CDR3 is 16 residues long. Germline V gene lookup returns CDR1 LNHDA and CDR2 SQIVND (reference sequence). With 4 bases clipped from V and 4 bases from J, the junction kept 9 bases outside the gene matches. CDR3 coding DNA: TGTGCCAGTAGTAGGACAGGGGGTAGAGCAGGCACTGAAGCTTTCTTT. This gives the protein CASSRTGGRAGTEAFF.

The rearrangement uses TRBV9 and TRBJ1-3; D possibly corresponds to TRBD1 (6 bases). The CDR3 extends over 17 amino acids. The germline gives CDR1 SGDLS, CDR2 YYNGEE. The ends were cut back, 4 bases at V and 0 bases at J, with 17 bases in the middle. This CDR3 is CASSPTGTLRSGNTIYF. The CDR3 bases are TGTGCCAGCAGCCCGACCGGGACACTCCGCTCTGGAAACACCATATATTTT.

CDR3 protein: CAISESARGHEQYF. CDR3 bases: TGTGCCATCAGTGAGTCAGCCAGGGGCCACGAGCAGTACTTC. The chain joins TRBV10-3 to TRBJ2-7; D is possibly TRBD1 (6 bases). The germline V gene encodes CDR1 ENHRY and CDR2 SYGVKD. V shed 0 bases and J shed 5 bases, with 11 bases lying between them. The CDR3 consists of 14 residues.

The rearrangement uses TRBV7-3 and TRBJ1-5; 8 bases map to TRBD1. V gave up 2 bases and J gave up 3 bases; unmatched junction bases: 9. The CDR3 runs 17 residues. The germline gives CDR1 SGHTA, CDR2 FQGTGA. CDR3 in DNA: TGTGCCAGCAGCTTAGAATCGCCGGGACAGGTCAATCAGCCCCAGCATTTT. Amino acids: CASSLESPGQVNQPQHF.

The gene calls are TRBV24-1 and TRBJ2-7; D is undetermined. Germline V CDR1 and CDR2: KGHDR, SFDVKD. V was trimmed by 0 bases and J by 9 bases, leaving 14 bases between them. This CDR3 has 14 amino acids. As DNA, the CDR3 is TGTGCCACCAGTGATTTGTACTTACGTTTGCGGCAGTACTTC. Amino acid sequence: CATSDLYLRLRQYF.

J is TRBJ2-7 and V is TRBV9, with TRBD1 identical over 8 bases. V dropped 2 bases and J dropped 3; count of bases not matched to a gene: 7. The CDR3 runs to 15 residues. Germline V gives CDR1 SGDLS, CDR2 YYNGEE. CDR3 nucleotides: TGTGCCAGCAGCGTGGGACAGGATGGGAGCTACGAGCAGTACTTC. It specifies CASSVGQDGSYEQYF. The full variable domain, in which reference TRBV9 and TRBJ2-7 provide the parts outside the CDR3, is DSGVTQTPKHLITATGQRVTLRCSPRSGDLSVYWYQQSLDQGLQFLIQYYNGEERAKGNILERFSAQQFPDLHSELNLSSLELGDSALYFCASSVGQDGSYEQYFGPGTRLTVT.

The chain uses TRBV5-4 and TRBJ1-1; D remains ambiguous. V was cut by 0 bases and J by 1 base, with 7 bases left in between. Germline CDR1 SGHNT, CDR2 YYREEE (reference sequence). The CDR3 has 14 amino acids. The CDR3 DNA sequence: TGTGCCAGCAGCTTGGCCCCAGGGAACACTGAAGCTTTCTTT. As protein: CASSLAPGNTEAFF.

This clone was recorded once. As DNA, the CDR3 is TGTGCCAGCAGCGTAGTACTAGCGGGGACCAATGAGCAGTTCTTC. It codes for CASSVVLAGTNEQFF. This sequence joins TRBV9 and TRBJ2-1, with TRBD2 matching over 10 bases. CDR1 and CDR2 (germline): SGDLS, YYNGEE. V dropped 0 bases and J dropped 6; count of bases not matched to a gene: 3. There are 15 residues in the CDR3.

V gene TRBV9 combines with J gene TRBJ1-1; D uncertain. Trimming took 0 bases from V and 7 from J, leaving 10 bases between them. Germline assignment: CDR1 SGDLS and CDR2 YYNGEE. The CDR3 loop spans 13 amino acids. Here the CDR3 DNA reads TGTGCCAGCAGCGTAGTGCCGGGATTTGAAGCTTTCTTT. Translating it yields CASSVVPGFEAFF.

The gene calls are TRBV19 and TRBJ2-7; weak D call: TRBD1 (6 bases). This CDR3 region has 13 residues. V lost 7 bases and J 6 bases, leaving 16 bases between the germline ends. Germline V gene data show CDR1 as LNHDA and CDR2 as SQIVND (reference sequence). The CDR3 DNA reads as TGTGCCAGTACCGGGACAAGGGGCGCCGAGCAGTACTTC. This codes for CASTGTRGAEQYF.

V and J are TRBV18 and TRBJ1-2; 9 bases are a match to TRBD1. The germline CDR1 and CDR2 sequences are KGHSH and LQKENI. The CDR3 length is 16 residues. V lost 4 bases and J lost 0; bases outside the gene matches: 6. The CDR3 DNA follows: TGTGCCAGCTCACAGGACAGGGGATCTTCTAACTATGGCTACACCTTC. It codes for CASSQDRGSSNYGYTF.

The rearrangement uses TRBV30 and TRBJ2-1; 12 bases line up with TRBD1. This CDR3 spans 18 amino acids. With V trimmed by 8 bases and J by 0 bases, 14 bases remained unmatched. The germline CDR1 and CDR2 sequences are GTSNPN and SVGIG (reference sequence). CDR3 DNA: TGTGCCACACAAACCGGGACAGGGGGCCATACCTCCTACAATGAGCAGTTCTTC. The encoded protein is CATQTGTGGHTSYNEQFF. The full variable domain, completed using reference TRBV30 and TRBJ2-1, is SQTIHQWPATLVQPVGSPLSLECTVEGTSNPNLYWYRQAAGRGLQLLFYSVGIGQISSEVPQNLSASRPQDRQFILSSKKLLLSDSGFYLCATQTGTGGHTSYNEQFFGPGTRLTVL.

J is TRBJ1-1 and V is TRBV28, with 7 nucleotides matching TRBD1. The CDR3 contains 16 residues. The V gene end was trimmed by 6 bases and the J gene end by 1 base; junction bases not matched to a gene: 11. Germline CDR1 and CDR2: MDHEN and SYDVKM. CDR3 region: CASRANQGVRNTEAFF. CDR3 DNA sequence: TGTGCCAGCAGGGCTAATCAGGGGGTGCGGAACACTGAAGCTTTCTTT.

This sequence joins TRBV4-3 and TRBJ1-5, with TRBD1 as a possible D gene (5 bases). The length of the CDR3 is 14 residues. CDR1 and CDR2 from the germline V gene are LGHNA and YSLEER. Between the trimmed V and J ends, which lost 4 bases and 9 bases, there was a span of 16 bases. Written as DNA, the CDR3 is TGCGCCAGCAGCCTGGGACGAGCGGAGGGGCCCCAGCATTTT. It translates to CASSLGRAEGPQHF.

This clone was observed a few times. This chain links TRBV11-2 with TRBJ2-1; TRBD1 aligns across 7 bases. Germline loops: CDR1 SGHAT, CDR2 FQNNGV. The CDR3 has 15 residues. J gave up 5 bases and V 5 bases, and 9 bases lay outside the gene matches. The CDR3 region has the DNA TGTGCCAGCAGCCTCCGGGACAGATCGCACAATGAGCAGTTCTTC. This encodes CASSLRDRSHNEQFF.

V is TRBV5-5 and J is TRBJ1-4; 7 bases are shared with TRBD1. Germline CDR1 SGHKS, CDR2 YYEKEE (reference sequence). Trimming cost V 1 base and J 8 bases; bases outside gene matches: 11. The CDR3 is made up of 16 amino acids. The CDR3 sequence: CASSLSEGQPAEKLFF. The CDR3 DNA reads as TGTGCCAGCAGCTTGAGTGAGGGACAGCCGGCGGAAAAACTGTTTTTT.

The chain combines TRBV19 with TRBJ1-2; the match to TRBD1 covers 8 bases. There are 15 residues in the CDR3. Losses at the gene ends were 11 bases for V and 0 bases for J; bases not matched to a gene: 11. Germline V gene lookup returns CDR1 LNHDA and CDR2 SQIVND (reference sequence). The CDR3 nucleotides read TGTGCCTCCACCGGGGGGACAGGAGCTAACTATGGCTACACCTTC. As protein: CASTGGTGANYGYTF.